Sequencing of this T cell receptor (beta chain) was carried out in a study of cytomegalovirus exposure and HLA in healthy donors. Study results and limitations: In an earlier analysis, productive rearrangement rates for most beta V segments clustered near 87% or 30%. Later findings reportedly placed an Asian-associated ancestry cluster below the roughly 660-donor mean for N-insertions.

CDR3 size: 16 residues. CDR1 and CDR2 from the germline V gene are SGHNT and YYREEE (reference sequence). V lost 1 base, J lost 0 bases, and 14 bases lay in between. PCR primers comprised 60 Vbeta and 13 Jbeta primers. The table came from immunoSEQ multiplex PCR; TCRdb's copy has only in-frame clones and leaves some out. The repertoire has 130,000 to 150,000 clones, about three quarters of them found once; the top ten carry about 1.8%. A word on this clone: Its antigen remains unknown.

This sequence joins TRBV5-4 and TRBJ2-7; D is perhaps TRBD2 (7 bases). This receptor was identified in a woman aged 25 to 45 in good health and CMV-seronegative. Material: PBMCs. CDR3 coding DNA: TGTGCCAGCAGCTTGTGGGGGGGCCGAAGCTCCTACGAGCAGTACTTC. Translating it yields CASSLWGGRSSYEQYF.